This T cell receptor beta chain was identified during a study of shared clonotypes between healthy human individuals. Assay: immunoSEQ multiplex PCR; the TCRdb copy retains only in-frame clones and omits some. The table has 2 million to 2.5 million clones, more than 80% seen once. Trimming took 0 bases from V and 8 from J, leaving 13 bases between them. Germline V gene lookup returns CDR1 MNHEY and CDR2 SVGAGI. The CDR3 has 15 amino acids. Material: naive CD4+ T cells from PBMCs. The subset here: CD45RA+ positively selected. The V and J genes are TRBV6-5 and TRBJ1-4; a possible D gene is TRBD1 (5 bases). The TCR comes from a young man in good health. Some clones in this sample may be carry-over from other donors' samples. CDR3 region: CASSYSAGTVEKLFF. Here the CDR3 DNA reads TGTGCCAGCAGTTACTCCGCTGGGACTGTCGAAAAACTGTTTTTT.